This T cell receptor (beta chain) is from a study of radiotherapy plus CTLA-4 blockade in lung cancer. Study-wide findings and caveats: Blood-borne expansion of tumor-derived TCR clones followed radiotherapy plus ipilimumab.

The CDR3 runs to 17 residues. V shed 0 bases and J 5 bases; nucleotides not matched to a gene: 12. Germline loops: CDR1 SGHDN, CDR2 FVKESK. TCRdb's copy holds only in-frame clones and misses some; the assay was immunoSEQ multiplex PCR. The table shows about 80,000 clones, with roughly 80% occurring only once. This clone was observed once. Antigen specificity is unknown. This chain joins TRBV14 and TRBJ2-7; the match to TRBD1 covers 8 bases. This specimen was peripheral blood, taken from a patient treated with radiotherapy plus ipilimumab. The origin of this receptor is a human donor with non-small cell lung cancer who had stable disease on radiotherapy plus ipilimumab. This CDR3 reads CASSQDLGVIRGHEQYF. The CDR3 coding sequence is TGTGCCAGCAGCCAAGATCTGGGGGTTATCAGGGGGCACGAGCAGTACTTC.